The rows below give T cell receptor beta chains drawn from one sample of a study of shared clonotypes between healthy human individuals. The table came from immunoSEQ multiplex PCR; TCRdb's copy has only in-frame clones and leaves some out. The table records roughly 2.5 million clones, roughly nine tenths of them present only once. Material: naive CD4+ T cells sorted from blood. The receptors shown here come from a man younger than 35 in good health. Each CDR3 is given with its conserved first and last residue. The D gene is left open where the match is weak. Not every row has a clone size; where given, it reads once, few, many or a size class.

D: TRBD2; J: TRBJ2-1; V: TRBV19; size: .; DNA: TGTGCCAGTAACCTACTAGCGGGGGTTGGTGAGCAGTTCTTC; CDR3: CASNLLAGVGEQFF
D: .; J: TRBJ2-7; V: TRBV19; size: .; DNA: TGTGCCAGTAAGGGGGTAGCGGGTGAAGGTTACGAGCAGTACTTC; CDR3: CASKGVAGEGYEQYF
D: .; J: TRBJ2-7; V: TRBV28; size: .; DNA: TGTGCCAGCAGTAGGGCCAGGGCCTACGAGCAGTACTTC; CDR3: CASSRARAYEQYF
D: .; J: TRBJ2-7; V: TRBV6-1; size: .; DNA: TGTGCCAGCAGTGAAAGGGGTTACGAGCAGTACTTC; CDR3: CASSERGYEQYF
D: TRBD1; J: TRBJ2-7; V: TRBV19; size: .; DNA: TGTGCCAGTAGTACCATCGGACAGGATACCTACGAGCAGTACTTC; CDR3: CASSTIGQDTYEQYF
D: .; J: TRBJ2-1; V: TRBV9; size: .; DNA: TGTGCCAGCAGCGTAGAGGTCGGGGGGCTGGAGAATGAGCAGTTCTTC; CDR3: CASSVEVGGLENEQFF
D: TRBD2; J: TRBJ2-1; V: TRBV5-1; size: .; DNA: TGCGCCAGCAGCTTGGCGGGGGGTACCTACAATGAGCAGTTCTTC; CDR3: CASSLAGGTYNEQFF
D: TRBD1; J: TRBJ2-7; V: TRBV6-5; size: .; DNA: TGTGCCAGCAGTTACTCCGGACAGGGCTACTACGAGCAGTACTTC; CDR3: CASSYSGQGYYEQYF
D: TRBD1; J: TRBJ2-6; V: TRBV4-1; size: .; DNA: TGCGCCAGCAGCCAAGATCGGACAGGGGGCACTGGGGCCAACGTCCTGACTTTC; CDR3: CASSQDRTGGTGANVLTF
D: .; J: TRBJ1-3; V: TRBV30; size: .; DNA: TGTGCCTGGAGCCAGGAGGGAAACACCATATATTTT; CDR3: CAWSQEGNTIYF
D: TRBD2; J: TRBJ2-1; V: TRBV5-1; size: .; DNA: TGCGCCAGCAGCTTGGATCCGGGGACTATCTACAATGAGCAGTTCTTC; CDR3: CASSLDPGTIYNEQFF
D: .; J: TRBJ1-2; V: TRBV28; size: .; DNA: TGTGCCAGTACAATGTGGGAAACCTATGGCTACACCTTC; CDR3: CASTMWETYGYTF
D: TRBD1; J: TRBJ2-7; V: TRBV7-9; size: .; DNA: TGTGCCAGCAGCTTCGGACAGGGGGCCTTAGAACGCTACGAGCAGTACTTC; CDR3: CASSFGQGALERYEQYF
D: TRBD2; J: TRBJ2-7; V: TRBV7-2; size: .; DNA: TGTGCCAGCACCCTCCAGACTAGCGGCTTCCGACTCGAGCAGTACTTC; CDR3: CASTLQTSGFRLEQYF
D: TRBD1; J: TRBJ1-1; V: TRBV5-3; size: .; DNA: TGTGCCAGAAGTCCCCCGGGACAGGGTCACACTGAAGCTTTCTTT; CDR3: CARSPPGQGHTEAFF
D: TRBD1; J: TRBJ2-2; V: TRBV9; size: .; DNA: TGTGCCAGCAGCACCGGACAGGGGGCAACCGGGGAGCTGTTTTTT; CDR3: CASSTGQGATGELFF
D: TRBD2; J: TRBJ2-1; V: TRBV28; size: once; DNA: TGTGCCAGCAGCCGTAGCGGGGGAGGGTATGAGCAGTTCTTC; CDR3: CASSRSGGGYEQFF
D: .; J: TRBJ2-5; V: TRBV2; size: .; DNA: TGTGCCAGCAGTGAAGGGGGAACAGGGAAAGAGACCCAGTACTTC; CDR3: CASSEGGTGKETQYF
D: .; J: TRBJ2-1; V: TRBV7-2; size: .; DNA: TGTGCCAGCAGCTCCTTCCCTCGCAATGAGCAGTTCTTC; CDR3: CASSSFPRNEQFF
D: .; J: TRBJ1-6; V: TRBV10-2; size: .; DNA: TGCGCCAGCAGTGAGCCCGGAGGCTCACCCCTCCACTTT; CDR3: CASSEPGGSPLHF
D: .; J: TRBJ2-5; V: TRBV29-1; size: .; DNA: TGCAGCACCAGGGGTGGAAAAGAGACCCAGTACTTC; CDR3: CSTRGGKETQYF
D: TRBD1; J: TRBJ1-1; V: TRBV19; size: .; DNA: TGTGCCAGTAGTATATCGAGGACAGGGAACACTGAAGCTTTCTTT; CDR3: CASSISRTGNTEAFF
D: .; J: TRBJ2-2; V: TRBV4-3; size: .; DNA: TGCGCCAGCAGCCTCTCTATGAACACCGGGGAGCTGTTTTTT; CDR3: CASSLSMNTGELFF
D: .; J: TRBJ2-1; V: TRBV18; size: .; DNA: TGTGCCAGCTCACCACCGGTTGGGGTCGGAGGGAGTTACAATGAGCAGTTCTTC; CDR3: CASSPPVGVGGSYNEQFF
D: .; J: TRBJ2-7; V: TRBV27; size: .; DNA: TGTGCCAGCAGCCCTAATCGGGACACCTCCTACGAGCAGTACTTC; CDR3: CASSPNRDTSYEQYF
D: .; J: TRBJ2-2; V: TRBV19; size: .; DNA: TGTGCCAGTAGTGTTCAGGGTTACACCGGGGAGCTGTTTTTT; CDR3: CASSVQGYTGELFF
D: .; J: TRBJ2-5; V: TRBV4-2; size: .; DNA: TGTGCCAGCAGCCAAGGACTCATTTCCCAAGAGACCCAGTACTTC; CDR3: CASSQGLISQETQYF
D: TRBD1; J: TRBJ1-2; V: TRBV18; size: .; DNA: TGTGCCAGCTCCCCGGACAGGGGCTACACCTTC; CDR3: CASSPDRGYTF
D: TRBD2; J: TRBJ2-3; V: TRBV6-6; size: .; DNA: TGTGCCAGCAGTGGTGGGACTAGCGACCGCACAGATACGCAGTATTTT; CDR3: CASSGGTSDRTDTQYF
D: .; J: TRBJ1-5; V: TRBV5-6; size: .; DNA: TGTGCCAGCAGCGGAGGGTCGGGCAATCAGCCCCAGCATTTT; CDR3: CASSGGSGNQPQHF
D: .; J: TRBJ1-2; V: TRBV4-3; size: .; DNA: TGCGCCAGCAGCCAAGTTAACAGTGGGGCGGATGGCTACACCTTC; CDR3: CASSQVNSGADGYTF
D: TRBD1; J: TRBJ2-5; V: TRBV15; size: once; DNA: TGTGCCACCTCCTTGGGAGGACAGGGGGCACGAGAGACCCAGTACTTC; CDR3: CATSLGGQGARETQYF
D: .; J: TRBJ2-1; V: TRBV10-3; size: .; DNA: TGTGCCATCAGCTGGCTAGGTAGGGATGAGCAGTTCTTC; CDR3: CAISWLGRDEQFF
D: .; J: TRBJ1-1; V: TRBV6-1; size: .; DNA: TGTGCCAGCAGTGAACTTAAGGGGGAAGCTTTCTTT; CDR3: CASSELKGEAFF
D: .; J: TRBJ1-6; V: TRBV5-4; size: .; DNA: TGTGCCAGCAGCTTGGCGGGCCAGTACGGGTCACCCCTCCACTTT; CDR3: CASSLAGQYGSPLHF
D: TRBD2; J: TRBJ2-2; V: TRBV4-1; size: .; DNA: TGCGCCAGCAGCCACCCCAGCGGGGGGGCGTTGACCGGGGAGCTGTTTTTT; CDR3: CASSHPSGGALTGELFF
D: TRBD1; J: TRBJ2-7; V: TRBV6-5; size: .; DNA: TGTGCCAGCAGGATCGGGACAGGGTACGAGCAGTACTTC; CDR3: CASRIGTGYEQYF
D: TRBD1; J: TRBJ1-6; V: TRBV5-1; size: .; DNA: TGCGCCAGCAGCTTGGGGGACAGCTATTCACCCCTCCACTTT; CDR3: CASSLGDSYSPLHF
D: TRBD1; J: TRBJ1-2; V: TRBV5-1; size: .; DNA: TGCGCCAGCAGCTTGGGGACAGGGCGAGGCTACACCTTC; CDR3: CASSLGTGRGYTF
D: .; J: TRBJ1-5; V: TRBV27; size: .; DNA: TGTGCCAGCAGTTTCGATGGATGGGGCAATCAGCCCCAGCATTTT; CDR3: CASSFDGWGNQPQHF
D: TRBD2; J: TRBJ2-7; V: TRBV4-1; size: .; DNA: TGCGCCAGCAGCCAGGGACTAGCGGTTTACGAGCAGTACTTC; CDR3: CASSQGLAVYEQYF
D: .; J: TRBJ1-5; V: TRBV6-6; size: .; DNA: TGTGCCAGCACCAACGGGCAGGTACTTAGCAATCAGCCCCAGCATTTT; CDR3: CASTNGQVLSNQPQHF
D: TRBD1; J: TRBJ2-3; V: TRBV6-5; size: .; DNA: TGTGCCAGCAGTGGCGACAGGGGGTTAGTAGATACGCAGTATTTT; CDR3: CASSGDRGLVDTQYF
D: .; J: TRBJ2-5; V: TRBV6-6; size: .; DNA: TGTGCCAGCAGTCCATCGAGAGAGACCCAGTACTTC; CDR3: CASSPSRETQYF
D: TRBD1; J: TRBJ2-3; V: TRBV5-6; size: .; DNA: TGTGCCAGCTATTGGCTAACAGGGGAGACCACAGATACGCAGTATTTT; CDR3: CASYWLTGETTDTQYF
D: TRBD1; J: TRBJ1-1; V: TRBV30; size: .; DNA: TGTGCCTGGGGATACAGGGGCCAGGGGATTAAGACTGAAGCTTTCTTT; CDR3: CAWGYRGQGIKTEAFF
D: TRBD2; J: TRBJ2-5; V: TRBV7-2; size: .; DNA: TGTGCCAGCAGCTTAAGGCGGGGGGCCGCAGAGACCCAGTACTTC; CDR3: CASSLRRGAAETQYF
D: .; J: TRBJ1-6; V: TRBV9; size: .; DNA: TGTGCCAGCAGCGTCGGGGCCAACACTCGGACAGACAATTCACCCCTCCACTTT; CDR3: CASSVGANTRTDNSPLHF
D: .; J: TRBJ2-3; V: TRBV5-1; size: .; DNA: TGCGCCAGCAGCTTGTGGTCAGGCACAGATACGCAGTATTTT; CDR3: CASSLWSGTDTQYF
D: .; J: TRBJ2-3; V: TRBV5-6; size: .; DNA: TGTGCCAGCAGCTTTTCCGCCGGTACGCAGTATTTT; CDR3: CASSFSAGTQYF